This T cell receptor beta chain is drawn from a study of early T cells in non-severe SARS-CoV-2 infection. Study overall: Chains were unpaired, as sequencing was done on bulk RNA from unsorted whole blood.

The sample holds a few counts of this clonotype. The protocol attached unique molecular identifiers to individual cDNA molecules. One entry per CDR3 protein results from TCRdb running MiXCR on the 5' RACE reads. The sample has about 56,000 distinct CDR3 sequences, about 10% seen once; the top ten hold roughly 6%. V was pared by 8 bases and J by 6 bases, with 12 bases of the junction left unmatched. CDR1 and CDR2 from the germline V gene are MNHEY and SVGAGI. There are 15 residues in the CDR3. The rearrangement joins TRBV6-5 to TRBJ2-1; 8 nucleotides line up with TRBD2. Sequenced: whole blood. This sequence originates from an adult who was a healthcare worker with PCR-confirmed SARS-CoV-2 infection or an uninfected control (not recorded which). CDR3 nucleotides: TGTGCCAGCCTCCCTAGGCGTAGCGGGGTCAATGAGCAGTTCTTC. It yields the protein CASLPRRSGVNEQFF.